What follows are 12 T cell receptor beta chains derived from one specimen sequenced in a study of graft-versus-host responses after intestinal transplantation. Data came from immunoSEQ multiplex PCR; TCRdb stores just in-frame clones and leaves some out. The data show about 82,000 clones, under 95% seen once. These TCRs are of unknown antigen specificity. The starting material was unstimulated CD4+ T cells sorted from spleen or lymph node cells, obtained before transplant. The receptors stem from a human donor who was the organ donor for an intestinal transplant.

This sequence joins TRBV7-2 and TRBJ2-1; tentative D call: TRBD2 (7 bases). CDR3 length: 16 amino acids. From germline, CDR1 is SGHTA and CDR2 FQGNSA. Trimming shortened V by 5 bases and J by 3 bases, and 17 bases separated the two germline ends. CDR3 amino acids: CASSRGGGIVYNEQFF. For the CDR3, the DNA is TGTGCCAGCAGCAGGGGAGGGGGGATTGTCTACAATGAGCAGTTCTTC.

This chain connects TRBV5-1 to TRBJ2-2; TRBD1 agrees at 7 bases. CDR1 SGHRS and CDR2 YFSETQ come from the germline V gene. V shed 8 bases and J 4 bases; nucleotides not matched to a gene: 14. The CDR3 totals 16 residues. The DNA of the CDR3 is TGCGCCAGTATGACTACCGACAGGGCGGGCACCGGGGAGCTGTTTTTT. Encoded protein: CASMTTDRAGTGELFF.

J is TRBJ2-3 and V is TRBV4-1, with D possibly being TRBD2 (7 bases). The CDR3 is 16 residues long. V was clipped by 4 bases and J by 0 bases, with 14 bases between them. CDR1 is MGHRA and CDR2 is YSYEKL in the germline V gene. Here the CDR3 reads CASSPRGAPSTDTQYF. CDR3 coding DNA: TGCGCCAGCAGCCCCCGGGGGGCACCTAGCACAGATACGCAGTATTTT.

CDR3 coding DNA: TGCGCCAGCAGCTTTTCACATCAAGGGAGCTCCTACGAGCAGTACTTC. Translation: CASSFSHQGSSYEQYF. The chain joins TRBV5-1 to TRBJ2-7, with a tentative D call TRBD2 (5 bases). The CDR3 length is 16 residues. V shed 2 bases and J shed 0 bases, with 15 bases lying between them. Per germline, CDR1 SGHRS and CDR2 YFSETQ.

This clone was detected only a few times. The chain joins TRBV19 to TRBJ2-1; 7 nucleotides match TRBD2. The CDR3 has 16 amino acids. Unmatched junction bases numbered 9, after V lost 6 bases and J lost 1 base. Germline CDR1 and CDR2: LNHDA and SQIVND (reference sequence). As DNA, the CDR3 is TGTGCCAGTAGATTATCCGTGGGGGGGTCCTACAATGAGCAGTTCTTC. Translating it yields CASRLSVGGSYNEQFF.

The rearrangement joins TRBV30 to TRBJ1-4, with 8 bases matching TRBD1. CDR1 GTSNPN and CDR2 SVGIG come from the germline V gene (reference sequence). V dropped 2 bases and J dropped 8; count of bases not matched to a gene: 7. This CDR3 is built from 14 residues. CDR3 amino acids: CAWSFTGGSEKLFF. In nucleotides, the CDR3 is TGTGCCTGGAGTTTCACAGGGGGAAGCGAAAAACTGTTTTTT.

The chain combines TRBV28 with TRBJ1-2, with D possibly being TRBD1 (6 bases). Germline CDR1 and CDR2: MDHEN and SYDVKM. The CDR3 contains 15 residues. Trimming removed 4 bases at V and 8 bases at J, with 20 bases between. The CDR3 DNA reads TGTGCCAGCAGTTCCCACTCGACAGGATCTGGGGGCTACACCTTC. It codes for CASSSHSTGSGGYTF.

The chain joins TRBV19 to TRBJ1-5, with D tentatively TRBD1 (5 bases). The CDR3 spans 15 residues. V gave up 6 bases and J gave up 5 bases, with 17 bases separating them. Per germline, CDR1 LNHDA and CDR2 SQIVND (reference sequence). The CDR3 DNA is TGTGCCAGTAGCCCCGGGGGGACGGGATATCAGCCCCAGCATTTT. It translates to CASSPGGTGYQPQHF.

The rearrangement uses TRBV10-3 and TRBJ1-5; D is unclear. CDR1 and CDR2 (germline): ENHRY, SYGVKD. The length of the CDR3 is 14 residues. The V gene lost 5 bases and the J gene lost 5 bases, with 13 bases spanning the gap. For the CDR3, the DNA is TGTGCCATCAGTTTATCACCCGCGGATCAGCCCCAGCATTTT. Encoded protein: CAISLSPADQPQHF.

The chain employs TRBV18 and TRBJ1-5, with 9 bases that match TRBD1. The CDR3 contains 14 residues. Germline V CDR1 and CDR2: KGHSH, LQKENI. V was clipped by 5 bases and J by 4 bases; unmatched bases: 3. CDR3 in DNA: TGTGCCAGCTCATCGACAGGGGGAAATCAGCCCCAGCATTTT. It yields the protein CASSSTGGNQPQHF.

This chain links TRBV29-1 with TRBJ2-5; 9 bases fit TRBD1. Germline assignment: CDR1 SQVTM and CDR2 ANQGSEA. V was clipped by 7 bases and J by 4 bases; unmatched bases: 7. The CDR3 length is 13 residues. The CDR3 sequence: CSAQQGAGETQYF. DNA of the CDR3: TGCAGCGCCCAACAGGGGGCTGGAGAGACCCAGTACTTC.

The chain is built from TRBV18 and TRBJ2-1, with unresolved D. CDR1 and CDR2 (germline): KGHSH, LQKENI. Deletions cut 1 base from V and 4 bases from J, with 11 bases between. The CDR3 contains 15 residues. The CDR3 reads CASSPLGDLYNEQFF. The CDR3 DNA sequence: TGTGCCAGCTCACCACTCGGAGACTTATACAATGAGCAGTTCTTC.